A single sample is the source of the 8 T cell receptor beta chains below, sequenced in a study of OX40 agonist ivuxolimab in advanced cancers. Measured with immunoSEQ multiplex PCR; TCRdb has only the in-frame clones, and not every one. The sample shows 80,000 or so clones, roughly 87% of them seen only once. The sequences come from CD4+ or CD8+ T cells sorted from blood, collected in a trial of the OX40 agonist ivuxolimab. The origin of the receptors is an adult with an advanced solid tumor such as melanoma, head and neck, liver or kidney cancer.

V and J are TRBV6-5 and TRBJ2-5; D might be TRBD2 (5 bases). Trimming took off 3 bases at V and 5 bases at J, with 16 bases between the two ends. The CDR3 length is 15 residues. The germline CDR1 and CDR2 sequences are MNHEY and SVGAGI. The CDR3 spells CASSYSTIERETQYF. CDR3 sequence (DNA): TGTGCCAGCAGTTATTCGACTATAGAGAGGGAGACCCAGTACTTC.

V usage is TRBV6-1 and J usage is TRBJ2-3; D not certain. Germline CDR1 reads MNHNS; CDR2 reads SASEGT. With 8 bases removed from V and 0 bases from J, the gap between germline ends came to 12 bases. The CDR3 spans 14 residues. The CDR3 spells CASLRSTSTDTQYF. DNA of the CDR3: TGTGCCAGCTTACGCAGTACTAGCACAGATACGCAGTATTTT.

The chain links TRBV5-1 to TRBJ2-1, with TRBD2 matching 7 bases. The CDR3 totals 12 residues. CDR1 and CDR2 from the germline V gene are SGHRS and YFSETQ. The V gene end was trimmed by 2 bases and the J gene end by 12 bases; junction bases not matched to a gene: 5. CDR3 residues: CASSLRGELQFF. The CDR3 DNA sequence: TGCGCCAGCAGCTTACGGGGGGAATTGCAGTTCTTC.

The V call is TRBV28, the J call TRBJ1-1; D ambiguous. CDR3 length: 14 residues. V was pared by 6 bases and J by 0 bases, with 11 bases between. The germline gives CDR1 MDHEN, CDR2 SYDVKM. The chain's CDR3 is CASSPNIMNTEAFF. CDR3 DNA sequence: TGTGCCAGCAGCCCAAATATCATGAACACTGAAGCTTTCTTT. Complete variable domain (other parts from reference TRBV28 and TRBJ1-1): DVKVTQSSRYLVKRTGEKVFLECVQDMDHENMFWYRQDPGLGLRLIYFSYDVKMKEKGDIPEGYSVSREKKERFSLILESASTNQTSMYLCASSPNIMNTEAFFGQGTRLTVV.

Here the CDR3 DNA reads TGTGCCAGCAGCTTAGTAGTCCTGGGCAGTCAGCCCCAGCATTTT. Translated, it gives CASSLVVLGSQPQHF. The V and J genes are TRBV5-8 and TRBJ1-5, with D hard to call. Germline V gene sequence: CDR1 SGHTS, CDR2 YDEGEE. V gave up 2 bases and J gave up 6 bases, with 15 bases separating them. This CDR3 has 15 amino acids.

This clone came up a few times. The genes are TRBV10-3 and TRBJ1-2, with TRBD1 identical over 9 bases. V was pared by 4 bases and J by 10 bases, with 4 bases of the junction left unmatched. CDR1 is ENHRY and CDR2 is SYGVKD in the germline V gene. The CDR3 loop spans 12 amino acids. CDR3 coding DNA: TGTGCCATCAGTGTGGGGACAGGGTACTACACCTTC. Residues: CAISVGTGYYTF.

The genes are TRBV6-6 and TRBJ1-2, with 11 bases aligning to TRBD1. Trimming cost V 5 bases and J 8 bases; bases outside gene matches: 7. The CDR3 totals 14 residues. CDR1 and CDR2 from the germline V gene are MNHNY and SVGAGI (reference sequence). Here the CDR3 DNA reads TGTGCCAGCAGTCCGAGGGACAGGGGGTCAGGCTACACCTTC. Translated: CASSPRDRGSGYTF.

This clone was seen once. The chain couples TRBV27 to TRBJ2-3, with D perhaps matching TRBD2 (6 bases). CDR3 length: 15 amino acids. The germline V and J ends were trimmed by 1 base and 1 base, with 9 bases remaining between them. Germline CDR1 MNHEY, CDR2 SMNVEV (reference sequence). The CDR3 DNA reads as TGTGCCAGCAGTTTATACCGCGGGGGCACAGATACGCAGTATTTT. Protein: CASSLYRGGTDTQYF.